This T cell receptor beta chain comes out of a study of blood T cell repertoires in COVID-19. Germline CDR1 KGHSH, CDR2 LQKENI. This CDR3 comprises 18 residues. Trimming cost V 3 bases and J 0 bases, with 18 bases left between them. Methods used by the authors: Counts of nucleated cells, estimated from reference gene primer amplification, were obtained. Method: immunoSEQ multiplex PCR; TCRdb's copy keeps in-frame clones and lacks some. Clonal size and the V and J genes are those of that table, whereas D and trimming came from the DNA. This sample yields approximately 34,000 clones, of which over 70% are seen a single time; just over 3% belongs to the top ten.

The TCR comes from a man between 65 and 85 years old with COVID-19, enrolled during active disease. The chain links TRBV18 to TRBJ1-5; weak D call: TRBD1 (6 bases). Sequencing used peripheral blood. CDR3 sequence (DNA): TGTGCCAGCTCACCTAACAGGGCGCTCAGCGATAGCAATCAGCCCCAGCATTTT. This encodes CASSPNRALSDSNQPQHF.